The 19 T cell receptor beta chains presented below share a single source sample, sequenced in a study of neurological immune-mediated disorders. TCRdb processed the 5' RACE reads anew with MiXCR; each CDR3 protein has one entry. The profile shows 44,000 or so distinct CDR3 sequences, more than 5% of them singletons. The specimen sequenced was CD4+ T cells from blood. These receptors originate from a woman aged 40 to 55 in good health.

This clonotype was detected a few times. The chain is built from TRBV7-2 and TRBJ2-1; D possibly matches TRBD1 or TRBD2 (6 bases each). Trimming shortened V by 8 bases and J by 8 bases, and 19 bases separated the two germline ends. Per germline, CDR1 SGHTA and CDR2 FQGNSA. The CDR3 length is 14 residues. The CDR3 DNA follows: TGTGCCAGCGCCATGGACAGCGGGTCGGATGAGCAGTTCTTC. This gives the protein CASAMDSGSDEQFF.

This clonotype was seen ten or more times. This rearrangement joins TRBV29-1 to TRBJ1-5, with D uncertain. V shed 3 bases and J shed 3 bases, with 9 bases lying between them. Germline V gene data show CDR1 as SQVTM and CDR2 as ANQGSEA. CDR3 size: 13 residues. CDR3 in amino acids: CSVEGDANQPQHF. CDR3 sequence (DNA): TGCAGCGTTGAGGGAGACGCCAATCAGCCCCAGCATTTT.

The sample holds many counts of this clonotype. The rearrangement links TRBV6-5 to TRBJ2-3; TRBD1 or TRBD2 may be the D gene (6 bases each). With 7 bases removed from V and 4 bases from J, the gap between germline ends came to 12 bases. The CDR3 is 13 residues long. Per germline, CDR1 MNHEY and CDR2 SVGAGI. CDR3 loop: CASNEGGADTQYF. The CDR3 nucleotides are TGTGCCAGCAACGAGGGGGGTGCAGATACGCAGTATTTT.

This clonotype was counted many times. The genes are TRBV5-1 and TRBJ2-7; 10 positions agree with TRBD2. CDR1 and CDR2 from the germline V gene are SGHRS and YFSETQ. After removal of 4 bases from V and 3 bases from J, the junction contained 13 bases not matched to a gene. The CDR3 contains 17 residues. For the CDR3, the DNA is TGCGCCAGCAGCATGACACCCCCGAGCGGGAGGGTCTACGAGCAGTACTTC. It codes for CASSMTPPSGRVYEQYF.

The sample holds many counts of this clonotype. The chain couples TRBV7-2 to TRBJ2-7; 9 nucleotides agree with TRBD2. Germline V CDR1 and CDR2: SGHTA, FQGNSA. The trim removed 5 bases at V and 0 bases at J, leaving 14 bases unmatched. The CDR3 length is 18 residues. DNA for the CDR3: TGTGCCAGCAGCCAGATTGCCTCTAGCGGGATCCACTCCTACGAGCAGTACTTC. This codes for CASSQIASSGIHSYEQYF.

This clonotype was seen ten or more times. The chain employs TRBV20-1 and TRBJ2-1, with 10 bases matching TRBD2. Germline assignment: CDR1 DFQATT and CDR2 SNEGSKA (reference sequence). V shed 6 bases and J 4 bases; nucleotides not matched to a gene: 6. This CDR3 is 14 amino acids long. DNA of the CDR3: TGCAGTGCGCCAATAGCGGGGGGTTACAATGAGCAGTTCTTC. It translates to CSAPIAGGYNEQFF.

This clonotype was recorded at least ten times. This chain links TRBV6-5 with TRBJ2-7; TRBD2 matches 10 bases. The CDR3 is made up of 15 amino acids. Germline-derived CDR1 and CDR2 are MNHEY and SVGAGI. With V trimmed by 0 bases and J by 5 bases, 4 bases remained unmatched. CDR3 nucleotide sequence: TGTGCCAGCAGTTACTCGTACCTAGCGGGAGACGAGCAGTACTTC. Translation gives CASSYSYLAGDEQYF.

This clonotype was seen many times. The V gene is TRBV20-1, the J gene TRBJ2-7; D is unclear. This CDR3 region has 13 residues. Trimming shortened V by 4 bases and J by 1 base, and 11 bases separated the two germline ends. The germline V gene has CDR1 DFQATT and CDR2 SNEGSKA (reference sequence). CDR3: CSAIDPWSYEQYF. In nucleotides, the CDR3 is TGCAGTGCTATAGACCCCTGGTCCTACGAGCAGTACTTC.

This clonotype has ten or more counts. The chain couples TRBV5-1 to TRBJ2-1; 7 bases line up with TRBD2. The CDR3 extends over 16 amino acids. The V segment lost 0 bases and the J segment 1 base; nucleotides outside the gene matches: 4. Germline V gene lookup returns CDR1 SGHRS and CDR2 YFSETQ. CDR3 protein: CASSLEPSGSYNEQFF. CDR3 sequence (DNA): TGCGCCAGCAGCTTGGAGCCTAGCGGATCCTACAATGAGCAGTTCTTC.

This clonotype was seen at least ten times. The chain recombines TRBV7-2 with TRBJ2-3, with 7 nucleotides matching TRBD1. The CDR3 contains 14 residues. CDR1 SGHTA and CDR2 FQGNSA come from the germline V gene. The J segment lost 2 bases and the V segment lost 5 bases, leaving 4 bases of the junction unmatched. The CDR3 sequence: CASSPGQATDTQYF. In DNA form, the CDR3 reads TGTGCCAGCAGCCCCGGACAGGCCACAGATACGCAGTATTTT.

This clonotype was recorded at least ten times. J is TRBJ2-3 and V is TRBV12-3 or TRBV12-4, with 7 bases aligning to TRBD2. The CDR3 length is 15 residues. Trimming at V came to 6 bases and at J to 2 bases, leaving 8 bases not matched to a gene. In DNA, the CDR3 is TGTGCCAGCAGCCGGGGGGTGGGGTCCACAGATACGCAGTATTTT. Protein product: CASSRGVGSTDTQYF.

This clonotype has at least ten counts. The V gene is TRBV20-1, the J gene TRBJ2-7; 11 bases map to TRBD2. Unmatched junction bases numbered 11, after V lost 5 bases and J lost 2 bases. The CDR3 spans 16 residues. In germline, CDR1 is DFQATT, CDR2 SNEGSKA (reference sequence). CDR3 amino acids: CSAETGFSGRAYEQYF. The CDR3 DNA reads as TGCAGTGCTGAGACGGGGTTTAGCGGGAGGGCCTACGAGCAGTACTTC.

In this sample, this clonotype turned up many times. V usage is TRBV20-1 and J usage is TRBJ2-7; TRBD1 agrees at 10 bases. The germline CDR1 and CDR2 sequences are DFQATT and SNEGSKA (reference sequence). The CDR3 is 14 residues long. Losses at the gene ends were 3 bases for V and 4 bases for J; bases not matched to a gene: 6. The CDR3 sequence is CSARTGTGEYEQYF. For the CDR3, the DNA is TGCAGTGCTAGGACCGGGACAGGGGAGTACGAGCAGTACTTC.

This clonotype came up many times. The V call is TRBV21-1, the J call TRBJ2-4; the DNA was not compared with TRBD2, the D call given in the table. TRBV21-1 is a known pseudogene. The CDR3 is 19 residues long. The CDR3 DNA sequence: TGTGCCCCCGGACTAGCGGACAAGGAGTTAATATTAGCCAAAAACATTCAGTACTTC. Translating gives CAPGLADKELILAKNIQYF.

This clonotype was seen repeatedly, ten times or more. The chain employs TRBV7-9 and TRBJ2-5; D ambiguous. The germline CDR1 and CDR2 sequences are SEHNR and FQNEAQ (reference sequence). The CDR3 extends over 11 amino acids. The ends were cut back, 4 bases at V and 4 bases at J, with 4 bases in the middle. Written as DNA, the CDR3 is TGTGCCAGCAGCTCGTCAGAGACCCAGTACTTC. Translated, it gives CASSSSETQYF.

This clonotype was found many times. CDR3 residues: CASSSSEGSYEQYF. The CDR3 nucleotides are TGTGCCAGCAGCTCCTCGGAGGGCTCCTACGAGCAGTACTTC. The chain links TRBV7-6 to TRBJ2-7; tentatively, D is TRBD2 (6 bases). The CDR3 totals 14 residues. Germline assignment: CDR1 SGHVS and CDR2 FNYEAQ. Trimming cost V 4 bases and J 0 bases, with 10 bases left between them.

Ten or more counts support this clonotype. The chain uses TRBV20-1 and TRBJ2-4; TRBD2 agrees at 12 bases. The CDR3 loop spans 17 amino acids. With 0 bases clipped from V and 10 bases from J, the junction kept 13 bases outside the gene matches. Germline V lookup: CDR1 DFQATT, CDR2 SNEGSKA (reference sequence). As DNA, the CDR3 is TGCAGTGCTAGAGATCGGCTAGCGGGGGGGGGTGTTCTAATTCAGTACTTC. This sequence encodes CSARDRLAGGGVLIQYF.

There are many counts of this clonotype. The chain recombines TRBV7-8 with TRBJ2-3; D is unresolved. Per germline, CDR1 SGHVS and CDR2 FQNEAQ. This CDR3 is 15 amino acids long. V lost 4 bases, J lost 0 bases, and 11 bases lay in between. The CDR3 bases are TGTGCCAGCAGCTCCGACGCGTCAAGCACAGATACGCAGTATTTT. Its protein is CASSSDASSTDTQYF.

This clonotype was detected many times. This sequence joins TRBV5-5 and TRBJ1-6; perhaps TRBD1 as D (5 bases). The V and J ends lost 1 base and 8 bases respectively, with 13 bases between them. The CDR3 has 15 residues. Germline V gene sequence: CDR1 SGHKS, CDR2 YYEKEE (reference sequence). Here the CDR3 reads CASSLRGGEYSPLHF. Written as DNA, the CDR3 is TGTGCCAGCAGCTTGAGGGGAGGGGAATATTCACCCCTCCACTTT. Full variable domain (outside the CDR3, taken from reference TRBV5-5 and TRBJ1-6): DAGVTQSPTHLIKTRGQQVTLRCSPISGHKSVSWYQQVLGQGPQFIFQYYEKEERGRGNFPDRFSARQFPNYSSELNVNALLLGDSALYLCASSLRGGEYSPLHFGNGTRLTVT.